This is a list of T cell receptor beta chains from one sample in a study of OX40 agonist ivuxolimab in advanced cancers. The assay was immunoSEQ multiplex PCR, and TCRdb's table has in-frame clones only and misses some. The table includes 70,000 to 95,000 clones, approximately 86% detected once. Sequenced material: CD4+ or CD8+ T cells sorted from blood, taken in a trial of the OX40 agonist ivuxolimab. These receptors were obtained from an adult with an advanced solid tumor such as melanoma, head and neck, liver or kidney cancer. Each CDR3 is given with its conserved first and last residue. The order of the fields is V gene, J gene, D gene, CDR3 protein. D genes are given only for firm matches.

>TRBV27|TRBJ1-2|-
CASRDAGRGNYGYTF
>TRBV4-3|TRBJ2-1|TRBD2
CASSRQETSGGYNEQFF
>TRBV12-5|TRBJ1-2|-
CASGPRGGGSYGYTF
>TRBV25-1|TRBJ2-1|-
CASSEFLGSSYNEQFF
>TRBV19|TRBJ1-3|-
CASTGPGGNTIYF
>TRBV7-3|TRBJ2-7|-
CASSLTLGYEQYF
>TRBV6-5|TRBJ2-7|-
CASGGREQYF
>TRBV2|TRBJ2-7|TRBD1
CASSEARSGGRYEQYF
>TRBV5-4|TRBJ2-7|TRBD2
CASSLIQSGGYEQYF
>TRBV7-3|TRBJ2-2|TRBD1
CASSLGGQGNTGELFF
>TRBV7-2|TRBJ2-2|-
CASSLGGGTGELFF
>TRBV10-3|TRBJ2-1|-
CAISFATHSYNEQFF
>TRBV4-2|TRBJ2-5|TRBD1
CASSQEQGGQETQYF
>TRBV19|TRBJ2-7|TRBD1
CASSMDRGRREQYF
>TRBV7-2|TRBJ1-3|-
CASSLDRSGGNTIYF
>TRBV28|TRBJ1-4|-
CASSRDVEKLFF
>TRBV5-8|TRBJ1-2|-
CASSFSWGYTF
>TRBV7-2|TRBJ1-6|TRBD1
CASSLAVGTGGLSPLHF
>TRBV19|TRBJ2-1|TRBD2
CASSITASGMREQFF
>TRBV19|TRBJ1-5|-
CASSIGGTYNQPQHF
>TRBV19|TRBJ1-2|TRBD1
CASSMGGQGGYTF
>TRBV29-1|TRBJ2-3|-
CSVANPLIRGDTQYF
>TRBV12-5|TRBJ2-5|-
CASALFGRPEETQYF
>TRBV7-3|TRBJ1-3|-
CASSPASGGNTIYF
>TRBV19|TRBJ2-1|-
CASGLGGEQFF
>TRBV5-1|TRBJ2-4|-
CASSLAGSGKNIQYF
>TRBV19|TRBJ1-5|-
CASSETGGNQPQHF
>TRBV29-1|TRBJ1-1|TRBD1
CSVGLGGNTEAFF
>TRBV7-2|TRBJ2-3|-
CASSLGADTQYF
>TRBV15|TRBJ2-3|-
CATSRTAGGGTDTQYF
>TRBV7-9|TRBJ2-2|-
CASSLRQFNTGELFF
>TRBV6-5|TRBJ2-7|TRBD2
CASRRQAGGPYEQYF
>TRBV7-9|TRBJ1-1|-
CASSLAGNTEAFF
>TRBV5-6|TRBJ1-2|-
CASSSVVGYGYTF
>TRBV20-1|TRBJ2-5|-
CSARFRETQYF
>TRBV7-3|TRBJ2-7|TRBD2
CASSLSGGASYEQYF
>TRBV5-1|TRBJ1-2|-
CASIDSLGGYTF
>TRBV6-1|TRBJ1-2|-
CASSDSGGNNYGYTF
>TRBV6-5|TRBJ1-2|TRBD1
CASSYGRGQGYTF
>TRBV29-1|TRBJ2-1|TRBD1
CSAGQGTYNEQFF
>TRBV5-5|TRBJ2-7|-
CASSFRGGEQYF
>TRBV4-3|TRBJ2-1|TRBD1
CASSSAGGGSYNEQFF
>TRBV19|TRBJ2-2|-
CASSAGSGELFF
>TRBV15|TRBJ1-1|-
CATSRGGWNTEAFF
>TRBV5-4|TRBJ2-7|-
CASSQGALVYEQYF
>TRBV20-1|TRBJ2-5|-
CSARETAQYF
>TRBV13|TRBJ2-1|TRBD2
CASSLVVAGGNEQFF
>TRBV5-1|TRBJ2-2|-
CASKREPSTGELFF